Sequencing of this TCR beta chain was carried out in a study of CD8+ T cells in alopecia areata. Collection of lesional scalp punch biopsies and peripheral blood was performed in alopecia areata patients. From PBMCs, CD4+ and CD8+ T cells were sorted. The CDR3 consists of 13 residues. J gave up 6 bases and V 4 bases, and 4 bases lay outside the gene matches. Germline CDR1 and CDR2: MGHRA and YSYEKL. RNA extraction was followed by reverse transcription into cDNA, which acted as the sequencing template. TCRdb's copy holds only in-frame clones and misses some; the assay was immunoSEQ multiplex PCR. This sample has about 64,000 clones, with roughly 45% found just once.

The sequence derives from a human donor with alopecia areata. V gene TRBV4-1 combines with J gene TRBJ2-7, with 9 bases identical to TRBD1. Material: NKG2D-low CD8+ T cells sorted from blood. CDR3 in DNA: TGCGCCAGCAGCCGCCGACAGGGGGGCGAGCAGTACTTC. Residues: CASSRRQGGEQYF.